Listed below are T cell receptor beta chains from one sample, sequenced in a study of cytomegalovirus exposure and HLA in healthy donors. Sequencing was performed with immunoSEQ multiplex PCR; in TCRdb, only in-frame clones are kept and a portion is missing. The sample has 170,000 or so clones; roughly three quarters are singletons. The sequenced sample was PBMCs. The receptors originated from a woman in her 50s in good health and CMV-seropositive. Each CDR3 is given with its conserved first and last residue. Fields, in order: clone size, D gene, V gene, J gene, CDR3 DNA, CDR3 protein. A D gene is named only where the DNA matches it firmly. Not every row has a clone size; where given, it reads once, few, many or a size class.

clone size: .
D gene: .
V gene: TRBV2
J gene: TRBJ2-1
CDR3 DNA: TGTGCCAGCAGTGAAGGGCTAGCCGACTACAATGAGCAGTTCTTC
CDR3 protein: CASSEGLADYNEQFF

clone size: once
D gene: TRBD1
V gene: TRBV15
J gene: TRBJ2-3
CDR3 DNA: TGTGCCACCAGCAGAGAGAGGGACAGGGACGATACGCAGTATTTT
CDR3 protein: CATSRERDRDDTQYF

clone size: .
D gene: .
V gene: TRBV6-5
J gene: TRBJ1-5
CDR3 DNA: TGTGCCAGCAGTTACTGGGGTGAGGGTCAGCCCCAGCATTTT
CDR3 protein: CASSYWGEGQPQHF

clone size: few
D gene: TRBD1
V gene: TRBV2
J gene: TRBJ2-1
CDR3 DNA: TGTGCCAGCAGTGAAGGGACAGGCTCCCTTGAGCAGTTCTTC
CDR3 protein: CASSEGTGSLEQFF

clone size: .
D gene: .
V gene: TRBV7-2
J gene: TRBJ2-7
CDR3 DNA: TGTGCCAGCAGCTTAGACGCAGGGCATTCCTACGAGCAGTACTTC
CDR3 protein: CASSLDAGHSYEQYF

clone size: .
D gene: TRBD1
V gene: TRBV27
J gene: TRBJ2-4
CDR3 DNA: TGTGCCAGCAGTTCCGACAGGGGGAAAAACATTCAGTACTTC
CDR3 protein: CASSSDRGKNIQYF

clone size: once
D gene: .
V gene: TRBV28
J gene: TRBJ2-3
CDR3 DNA: TGTGCCAGCAGTGCGCACGAGGCCAGAAGCACAGATACGCAGTATTTT
CDR3 protein: CASSAHEARSTDTQYF

clone size: .
D gene: TRBD1
V gene: TRBV19
J gene: TRBJ2-6
CDR3 DNA: TGTGCCAGTAGTGCCGGACGGGACAGGGCTTCTGGGGCCAACGTCCTGACTTTC
CDR3 protein: CASSAGRDRASGANVLTF

clone size: .
D gene: .
V gene: TRBV27
J gene: TRBJ1-5
CDR3 DNA: TGTGCCAGCAGTTTGACACCAGGCTTGGATCAGCCCCAGCATTTT
CDR3 protein: CASSLTPGLDQPQHF

clone size: .
D gene: TRBD2
V gene: TRBV4-3
J gene: TRBJ2-2
CDR3 DNA: TGCGCCAGCAGCCTTAACACGGGGGGGATGAACACCGGGGAGCTGTTTTTT
CDR3 protein: CASSLNTGGMNTGELFF

clone size: few
D gene: .
V gene: TRBV18
J gene: TRBJ2-7
CDR3 DNA: TGTGCCAGCTCACCCCGGGACACTTTCGCCTACGAGCAGTACTTC
CDR3 protein: CASSPRDTFAYEQYF

clone size: .
D gene: TRBD1
V gene: TRBV4-1
J gene: TRBJ1-2
CDR3 DNA: TGCGCCAGCAGCCAAGATGAGGGACAGGGGGCTTTCTATGGCTACACCTTC
CDR3 protein: CASSQDEGQGAFYGYTF

clone size: once
D gene: .
V gene: TRBV19
J gene: TRBJ1-4
CDR3 DNA: TGTGCCAGTAGTAAGAGGGATTTAGGGGAAAAACTGTTTTTT
CDR3 protein: CASSKRDLGEKLFF

clone size: .
D gene: TRBD1
V gene: TRBV30
J gene: TRBJ2-7
CDR3 DNA: TGTGCCTGCCACAGGGGAGAAACCTACGAGCAGTACTTC
CDR3 protein: CACHRGETYEQYF

clone size: few
D gene: .
V gene: TRBV7-2
J gene: TRBJ2-3
CDR3 DNA: TGTGCCAGCAGCTTAAGGGGATCCACAGATACGCAGTATTTT
CDR3 protein: CASSLRGSTDTQYF

clone size: .
D gene: .
V gene: TRBV30
J gene: TRBJ1-2
CDR3 DNA: TGTGCCTGGAGTGCCGACAGACACGTAGCTAACTATGGCTACACCTTC
CDR3 protein: CAWSADRHVANYGYTF

clone size: .
D gene: .
V gene: TRBV4-3
J gene: TRBJ1-5
CDR3 DNA: TGCGCCAGCAGCCAAGGACATCCAGTTAATCAGCCCCAGCATTTT
CDR3 protein: CASSQGHPVNQPQHF

clone size: .
D gene: TRBD2
V gene: TRBV18
J gene: TRBJ2-1
CDR3 DNA: TGTGCCAGCTCACCAAGGGCCAGCGGGAAGAACAATGAGCAGTTCTTC
CDR3 protein: CASSPRASGKNNEQFF

clone size: .
D gene: TRBD1
V gene: TRBV7-2
J gene: TRBJ2-7
CDR3 DNA: TGTGCCAGCAGCTTAGAGACAGGGAACTACGAGCAGTACTTC
CDR3 protein: CASSLETGNYEQYF

clone size: .
D gene: TRBD1
V gene: TRBV18
J gene: TRBJ2-7
CDR3 DNA: TGTGCCAGCTCACCGGACAGGGGGATCTCCTACGAGCAGTACTTC
CDR3 protein: CASSPDRGISYEQYF

clone size: .
D gene: .
V gene: TRBV5-1
J gene: TRBJ2-3
CDR3 DNA: TGCGCCAGCAGCTTATTGGCAGGGGATCGGTTTACAGATACGCAGTATTTT
CDR3 protein: CASSLLAGDRFTDTQYF

clone size: .
D gene: .
V gene: TRBV6-1
J gene: TRBJ1-2
CDR3 DNA: TGTGCCAGCAGTTCCCAGGGTGGAGGGTATGGCTACACCTTC
CDR3 protein: CASSSQGGGYGYTF

clone size: .
D gene: .
V gene: TRBV30
J gene: TRBJ2-7
CDR3 DNA: TGTGCCTGGGGGGTCGGCGGGTGGGAGCAGTACTTC
CDR3 protein: CAWGVGGWEQYF

clone size: .
D gene: .
V gene: TRBV9
J gene: TRBJ1-2
CDR3 DNA: TGTGCCAGCACCGCCCACGGGAGGGCGTCTTATAACTATGGCTACACCTTC
CDR3 protein: CASTAHGRASYNYGYTF

clone size: .
D gene: TRBD2
V gene: TRBV2
J gene: TRBJ2-1
CDR3 DNA: TGTGCCAGTCTCTTAGCGGGGGTCTCCTACAATGAGCAGTTCTTC
CDR3 protein: CASLLAGVSYNEQFF

clone size: .
D gene: .
V gene: TRBV6-6
J gene: TRBJ1-5
CDR3 DNA: TGTGCCAGCAGTTCTGATCGGGGGCAGCCCCAGCATTTT
CDR3 protein: CASSSDRGQPQHF